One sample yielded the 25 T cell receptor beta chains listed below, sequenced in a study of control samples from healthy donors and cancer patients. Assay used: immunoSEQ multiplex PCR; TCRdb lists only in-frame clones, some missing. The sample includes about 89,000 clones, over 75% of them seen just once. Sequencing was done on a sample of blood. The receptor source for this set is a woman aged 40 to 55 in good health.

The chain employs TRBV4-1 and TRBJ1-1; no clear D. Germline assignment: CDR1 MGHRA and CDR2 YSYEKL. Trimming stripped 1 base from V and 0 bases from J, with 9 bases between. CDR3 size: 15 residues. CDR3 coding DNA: TGCGCCAGCAGCCAAGCCGTCAGCATGAACACTGAAGCTTTCTTT. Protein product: CASSQAVSMNTEAFF.

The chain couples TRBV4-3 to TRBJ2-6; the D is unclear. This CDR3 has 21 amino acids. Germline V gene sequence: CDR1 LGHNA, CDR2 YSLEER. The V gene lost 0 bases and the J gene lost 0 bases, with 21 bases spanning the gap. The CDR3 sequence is CASSQDGDPKPDHSGANVLTF. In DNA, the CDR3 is TGCGCCAGCAGCCAAGATGGTGACCCAAAACCAGATCACTCTGGGGCCAACGTCCTGACTTTC.

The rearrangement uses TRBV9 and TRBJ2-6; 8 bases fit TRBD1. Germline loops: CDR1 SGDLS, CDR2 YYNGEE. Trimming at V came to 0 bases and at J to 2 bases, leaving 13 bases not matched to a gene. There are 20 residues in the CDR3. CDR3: CASSVGPRTGPRTGANVLTF. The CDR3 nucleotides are TGTGCCAGCAGCGTAGGTCCCAGGACAGGGCCAAGGACTGGGGCCAACGTCCTGACTTTC.

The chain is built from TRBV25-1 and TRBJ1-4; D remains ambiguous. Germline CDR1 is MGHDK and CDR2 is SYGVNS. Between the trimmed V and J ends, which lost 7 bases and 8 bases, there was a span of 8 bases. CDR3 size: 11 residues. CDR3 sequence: CASMGGEKLFF. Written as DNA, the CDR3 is TGTGCCAGCATGGGAGGGGAAAAACTGTTTTTT.

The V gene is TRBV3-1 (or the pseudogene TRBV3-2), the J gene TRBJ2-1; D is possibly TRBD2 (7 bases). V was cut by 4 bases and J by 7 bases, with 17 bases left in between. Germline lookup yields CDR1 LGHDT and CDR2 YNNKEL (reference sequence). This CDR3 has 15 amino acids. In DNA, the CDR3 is TGTGCCAGCAGCCCTAGCCGGGGAGGGGGGAATGAGCAGTTCTTC. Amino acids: CASSPSRGGGNEQFF.

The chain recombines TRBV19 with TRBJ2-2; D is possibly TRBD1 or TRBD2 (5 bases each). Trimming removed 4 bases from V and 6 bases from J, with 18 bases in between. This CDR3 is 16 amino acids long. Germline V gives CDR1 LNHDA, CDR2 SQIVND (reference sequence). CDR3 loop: CASSTQSTGRAGELFF. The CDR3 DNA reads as TGTGCCAGTAGTACCCAGTCGACGGGGCGAGCCGGGGAGCTGTTTTTT.

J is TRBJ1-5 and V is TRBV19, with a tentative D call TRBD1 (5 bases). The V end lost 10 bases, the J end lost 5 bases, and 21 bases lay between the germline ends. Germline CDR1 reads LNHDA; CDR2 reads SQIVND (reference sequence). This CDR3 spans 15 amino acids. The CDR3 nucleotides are TGTGCCACCGACCCAGGGTGGGGCGAATATCAGCCCCAGCATTTT. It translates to CATDPGWGEYQPQHF.

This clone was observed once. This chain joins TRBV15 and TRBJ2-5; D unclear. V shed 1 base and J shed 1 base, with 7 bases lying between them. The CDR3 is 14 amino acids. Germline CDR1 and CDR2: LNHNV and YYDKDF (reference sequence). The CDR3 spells CATSRVRTQETQYF. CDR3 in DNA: TGTGCCACCAGCAGAGTCCGGACCCAAGAGACCCAGTACTTC. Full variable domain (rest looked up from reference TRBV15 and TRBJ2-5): DAMVIQNPRYQVTQFGKPVTLSCSQTLNHNVMYWYQQKSSQAPKLLFHYYDKDFNNEADTPDNFQSRRPNTSFCFLDIRSPGLGDTAMYLCATSRVRTQETQYFGPGTRLLVL.

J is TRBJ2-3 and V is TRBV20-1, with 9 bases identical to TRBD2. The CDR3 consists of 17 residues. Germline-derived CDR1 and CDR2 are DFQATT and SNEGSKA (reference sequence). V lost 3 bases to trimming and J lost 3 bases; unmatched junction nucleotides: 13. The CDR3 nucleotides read TGCAGTGCTAGTTTGCCTAGCGGGGAAAGGGATACAGATACGCAGTATTTT. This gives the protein CSASLPSGERDTDTQYF.

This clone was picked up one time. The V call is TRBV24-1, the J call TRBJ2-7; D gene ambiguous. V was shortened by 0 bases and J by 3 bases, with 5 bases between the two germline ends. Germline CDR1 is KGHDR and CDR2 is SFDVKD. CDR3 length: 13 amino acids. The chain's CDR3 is CATSDLQSYEQYF. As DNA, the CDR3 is TGTGCCACCAGTGATTTGCAGAGCTACGAGCAGTACTTC.

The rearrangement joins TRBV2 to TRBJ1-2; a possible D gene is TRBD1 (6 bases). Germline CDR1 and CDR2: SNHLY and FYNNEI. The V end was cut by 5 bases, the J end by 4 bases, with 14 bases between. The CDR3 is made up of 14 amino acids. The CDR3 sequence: CASSSGEGGYGYTF. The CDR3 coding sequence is TGTGCCAGCAGTTCAGGGGAAGGCGGCTATGGCTACACCTTC.

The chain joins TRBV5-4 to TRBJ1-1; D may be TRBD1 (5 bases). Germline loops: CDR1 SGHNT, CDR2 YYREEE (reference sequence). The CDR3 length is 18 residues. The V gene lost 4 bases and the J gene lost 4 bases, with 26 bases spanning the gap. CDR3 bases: TGTGCCAGCAGCCCACCTTTTTGGGACTCCCCGGTGGGCACTGAAGCTTTCTTT. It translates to CASSPPFWDSPVGTEAFF.

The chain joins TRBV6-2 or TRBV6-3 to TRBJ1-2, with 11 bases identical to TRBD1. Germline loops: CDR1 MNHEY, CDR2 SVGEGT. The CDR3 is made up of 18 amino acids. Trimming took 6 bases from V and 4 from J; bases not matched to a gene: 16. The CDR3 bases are TGTGCCAGCAGCCCCGCCCTGTCCCGGGACAGGGGGGGCTATGGCTACACCTTC. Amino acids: CASSPALSRDRGGYGYTF.

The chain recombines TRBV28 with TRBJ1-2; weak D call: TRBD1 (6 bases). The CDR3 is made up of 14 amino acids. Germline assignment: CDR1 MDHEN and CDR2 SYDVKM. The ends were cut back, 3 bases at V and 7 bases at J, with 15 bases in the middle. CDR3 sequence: CASSLGGPAGGYTF. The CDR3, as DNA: TGTGCCAGCAGTTTGGGGGGGCCTGCAGGTGGCTACACCTTC.

The CDR3 region is CASSRGQGQETQYF. The CDR3 region has the DNA TGTGCCAGCAGCCGCGGACAGGGCCAAGAGACCCAGTACTTC. The chain uses TRBV7-2 and TRBJ2-5; 8 bases align to TRBD1. Germline V gene lookup returns CDR1 SGHTA and CDR2 FQGNSA. With V trimmed by 5 bases and J by 1 base, 3 bases remained unmatched. The CDR3 runs 14 residues.

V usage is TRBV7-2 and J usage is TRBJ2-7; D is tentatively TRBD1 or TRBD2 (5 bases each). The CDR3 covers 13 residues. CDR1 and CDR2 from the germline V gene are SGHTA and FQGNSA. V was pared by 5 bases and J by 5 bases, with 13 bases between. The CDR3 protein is CASSRGPNNEQYF. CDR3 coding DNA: TGTGCCAGCAGCCGGGGACCTAATAACGAGCAGTACTTC.

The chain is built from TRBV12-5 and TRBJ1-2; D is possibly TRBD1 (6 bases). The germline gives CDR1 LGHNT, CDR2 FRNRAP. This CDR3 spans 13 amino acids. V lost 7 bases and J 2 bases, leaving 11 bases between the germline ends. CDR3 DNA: TGTGCTAGTGACGAGGGGGGCAACTATGGCTACACCTTC. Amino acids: CASDEGGNYGYTF.

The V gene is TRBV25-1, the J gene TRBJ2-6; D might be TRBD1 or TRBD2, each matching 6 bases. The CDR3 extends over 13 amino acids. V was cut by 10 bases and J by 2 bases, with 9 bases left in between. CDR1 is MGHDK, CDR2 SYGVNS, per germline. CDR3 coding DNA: TGTGCCACGGGGGCCCCTGGGGCCAACGTCCTGACTTTC. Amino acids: CATGAPGANVLTF.

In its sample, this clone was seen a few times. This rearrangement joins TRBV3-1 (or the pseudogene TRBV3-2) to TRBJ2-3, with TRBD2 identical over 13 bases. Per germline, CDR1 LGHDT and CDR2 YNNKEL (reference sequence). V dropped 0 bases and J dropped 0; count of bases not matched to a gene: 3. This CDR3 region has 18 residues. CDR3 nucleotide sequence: TGTGCCAGCAGCCAAGATAGGACTAGCGGGGGAAGCACAGATACGCAGTATTTT. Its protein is CASSQDRTSGGSTDTQYF.

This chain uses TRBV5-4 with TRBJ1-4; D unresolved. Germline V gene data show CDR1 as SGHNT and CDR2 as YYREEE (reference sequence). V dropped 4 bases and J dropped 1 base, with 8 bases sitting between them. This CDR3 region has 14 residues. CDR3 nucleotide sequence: TGTGCCAGCAGCCTATATGGAACTAATGAAAAACTGTTTTTT. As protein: CASSLYGTNEKLFF.

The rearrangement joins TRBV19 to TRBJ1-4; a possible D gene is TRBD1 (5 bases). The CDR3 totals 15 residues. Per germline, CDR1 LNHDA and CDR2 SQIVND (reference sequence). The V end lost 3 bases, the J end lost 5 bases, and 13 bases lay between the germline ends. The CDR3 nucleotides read TGTGCCAGTAGTATGATTGGGACCGCGAATGAAAAACTGTTTTTT. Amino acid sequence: CASSMIGTANEKLFF.

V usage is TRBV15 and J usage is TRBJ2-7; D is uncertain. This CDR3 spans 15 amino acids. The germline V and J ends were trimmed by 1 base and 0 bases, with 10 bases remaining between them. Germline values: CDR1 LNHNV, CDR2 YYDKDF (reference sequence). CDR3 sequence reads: CATSRGRGGSYEQYF. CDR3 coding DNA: TGTGCCACCAGCAGAGGACGCGGCGGCTCCTACGAGCAGTACTTC.

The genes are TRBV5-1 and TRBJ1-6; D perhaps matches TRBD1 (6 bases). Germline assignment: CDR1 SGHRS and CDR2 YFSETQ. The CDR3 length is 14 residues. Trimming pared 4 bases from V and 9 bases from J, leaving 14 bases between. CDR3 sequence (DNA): TGCGCCAGCAGCGAGACAGGTCAAAGTTCACCCCTCCACTTT. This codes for CASSETGQSSPLHF.

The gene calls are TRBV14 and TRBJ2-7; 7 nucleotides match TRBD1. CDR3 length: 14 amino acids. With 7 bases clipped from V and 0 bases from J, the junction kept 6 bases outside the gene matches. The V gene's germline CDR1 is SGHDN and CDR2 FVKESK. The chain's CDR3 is CASNDGTASYEQYF. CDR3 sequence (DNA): TGTGCCAGCAACGACGGGACAGCCTCCTACGAGCAGTACTTC.

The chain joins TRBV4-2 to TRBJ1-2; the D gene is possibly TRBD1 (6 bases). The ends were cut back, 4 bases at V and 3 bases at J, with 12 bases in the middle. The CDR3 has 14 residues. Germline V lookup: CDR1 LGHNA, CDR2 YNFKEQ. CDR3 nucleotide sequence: TGTGCCAGCAGCCCTAGAGGGGGGGACTATGGCTACACCTTC. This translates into CASSPRGGDYGYTF.